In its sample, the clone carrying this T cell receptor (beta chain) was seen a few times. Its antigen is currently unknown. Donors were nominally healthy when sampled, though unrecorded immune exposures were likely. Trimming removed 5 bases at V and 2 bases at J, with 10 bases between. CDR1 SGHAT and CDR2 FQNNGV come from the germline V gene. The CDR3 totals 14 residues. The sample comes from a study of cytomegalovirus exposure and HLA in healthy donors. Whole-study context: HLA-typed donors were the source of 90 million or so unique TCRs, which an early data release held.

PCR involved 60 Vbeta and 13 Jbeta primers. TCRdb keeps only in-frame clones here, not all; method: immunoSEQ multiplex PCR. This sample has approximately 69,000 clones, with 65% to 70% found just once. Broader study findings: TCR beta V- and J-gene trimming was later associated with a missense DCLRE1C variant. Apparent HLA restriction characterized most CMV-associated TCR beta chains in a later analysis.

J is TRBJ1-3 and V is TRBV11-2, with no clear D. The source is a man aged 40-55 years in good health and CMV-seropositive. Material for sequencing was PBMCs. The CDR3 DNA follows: TGTGCCAGCAGCCAAATACTAACTGGAAACACCATATATTTT. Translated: CASSQILTGNTIYF.